What follows are 25 T cell receptor beta chains derived from one specimen sequenced in a study of human CD8 memory T cell subsets. Libraries targeted TCR beta using 5' RACE with UMIs. After re-calling the 5' RACE reads, TCRdb lists one entry per CDR3 protein, DNA absent. The table lists around 5,000 distinct CDR3 sequences. The sequenced sample was CD8+ effector memory T cells (TEM) sorted from PBMCs. Subset defined: effector memory CD8 T cells, CCR7- CD45RO+ CD95+. The receptors here all came from a human donor in good health.

Frequency places this clonotype as medium-sized. V is TRBV6-4 and J is TRBJ2-3; checking the TCRdb D call of TRBD2 is not possible without DNA. The germline V gene encodes CDR1 MRHNA and CDR2 SNTAGT. There are 14 residues in the CDR3. The CDR3 is CASSGEGMADTQYF.

The gene calls are TRBV6-2 or TRBV6-3 and TRBJ2-2. Germline lookup yields CDR1 MNHEY and CDR2 SVGEGT. The CDR3 runs to 16 residues. The CDR3 sequence: CASSPPERGDTGELFF.

This chain uses TRBV24-1 with TRBJ1-2. Germline V lookup: CDR1 KGHDR, CDR2 SFDVKD. This CDR3 is 11 amino acids long. CDR3 sequence: CATRFTSGYTF.

The V call is TRBV25-1, the J call TRBJ1-4; no DNA is available, so the TRBD1 call from TCRdb remains unchecked. The CDR3 sequence is 20 residues long. Germline CDR1 and CDR2: MGHDK and SYGVNS. CDR3 amino acids: CASSDTHTGGTRATNEKLFF.

This chain uses TRBV2 with TRBJ2-3; the TRBD1 assignment by TCRdb is unverifiable without DNA. Looked up from germline, CDR1 is SNHLY and CDR2 is FYNNEI. The CDR3 loop spans 16 amino acids. This chain's CDR3 is CASRPGGLRDTDTQYF.

The CDR3 region is CSARDQSGQESDEQFF. The V and J genes are TRBV20-1 and TRBJ2-1; the D call of TRBD1 rests on TCRdb alone, since no DNA is present to check it. The CDR3 is 16 residues long. Germline CDR1 DFQATT, CDR2 SNEGSKA (reference sequence).

The chain couples TRBV4-1 to TRBJ2-7; TCRdb picks TRBD2, but there is no DNA to check that call. From germline, CDR1 is MGHRA and CDR2 YSYEKL. The CDR3 is made up of 14 amino acids. The CDR3 region is CASSLSGLASEQYF.

The V and J genes are TRBV4-3 and TRBJ2-7; TCRdb proposes TRBD2, but this gene call is untestable without DNA. Germline CDR1 is LGHNA and CDR2 is YSLEER. The CDR3 is 15 residues long. CDR3 residues: CASSQDDERGYEQYF.

The CDR3 region is CASSLETGTPYEQYF. The gene calls are TRBV4-3 and TRBJ2-7; TCRdb's D call, TRBD1, is unchecked because there is no DNA. CDR1 LGHNA and CDR2 YSLEER come from the germline V gene. This CDR3 is 15 amino acids long.

The chain is built from TRBV4-3 and TRBJ1-6. In germline, CDR1 is LGHNA, CDR2 YSLEER. The CDR3 extends over 19 amino acids. CDR3 region: CASSQDNGGVTKGGSPLHF.

The CDR3 protein is CASSQELGEGYEQYF. V and J are TRBV4-3 and TRBJ2-7; the D call of TRBD2 rests on TCRdb alone, since no DNA is present to check it. Germline V gene lookup returns CDR1 LGHNA and CDR2 YSLEER. This CDR3 has 15 residues.

Measured by frequency, this clonotype is medium-sized (0.01 to 0.1%). The chain combines TRBV29-1 with TRBJ1-1. The CDR3 is made up of 13 amino acids. Germline CDR1 is SQVTM and CDR2 is ANQGSEA. Here the CDR3 reads CSFSGVVNTEAFF.

The rearrangement joins TRBV7-6 to TRBJ2-3; TCRdb selects TRBD2, and the lack of DNA leaves this call unchecked. Germline CDR1 is SGHVS and CDR2 is FNYEAQ. The CDR3 sequence is 15 residues long. The CDR3 protein is CASSQAGGPADTQYF.

This clonotype shows up as medium-sized (0.01 to 0.1%) by frequency. The chain couples TRBV6-4 to TRBJ2-5; TCRdb indicates TRBD1, and absent DNA this call remains unverified. The CDR3 has 15 residues. Germline V gene data show CDR1 as MRHNA and CDR2 as SNTAGT. The CDR3 is CASSERTGGQETQYF.

Frequency places this clonotype as medium-sized. The chain uses TRBV6-4 and TRBJ2-3; as DNA is missing, the TRBD2 call by TCRdb cannot be tested. CDR3 length equals 15 residues. The germline V gene has CDR1 MRHNA and CDR2 SNTAGT. The CDR3 here is CASSDSNLPTDTQYF.

V usage is TRBV29-1 and J usage is TRBJ2-1; TCRdb names TRBD2, which stays unverified in the absence of DNA. This CDR3 region has 12 residues. From germline, CDR1 is SQVTM and CDR2 ANQGSEA. The CDR3 here is CSVVTSEDEQFF.

The chain joins TRBV7-9 to TRBJ1-2; the TCRdb call, TRBD1, lacks DNA for checking. This CDR3 comprises 13 residues. The germline gives CDR1 SEHNR, CDR2 FQNEAQ (reference sequence). The CDR3 loop reads CASRPGGSYGYTF. The full variable domain, in which reference TRBV7-9 and TRBJ1-2 provide the parts outside the CDR3, is DTGVSQNPRHKITKRGQNVTFRCDPISEHNRLYWYRQTLGQGPEFLTYFQNEAQLEKSRLLSDRFSAERPKGSFSTLEIQRTEQGDSAMYLCASRPGGSYGYTFGSGTRLTVV.

This chain joins TRBV6-1 and TRBJ2-2; the D gene TCRdb calls, TRBD1, cannot be checked with no DNA. The CDR3 is made up of 15 amino acids. CDR1 is MNHNS, CDR2 SASEGT, per germline. This chain's CDR3 is CASSEVPGTGGELFF.

The rearrangement joins TRBV20-1 to TRBJ2-1; TCRdb proposes TRBD2, but this gene call is untestable without DNA. Germline-derived CDR1 and CDR2 are DFQATT and SNEGSKA (reference sequence). The CDR3 length is 14 residues. CDR3 region: CSARISGDYNEQFF.

V is TRBV11-3 and J is TRBJ1-3. Germline values: CDR1 SGHNT, CDR2 YENEEA. This CDR3 contains 13 residues. The CDR3 protein is CASSPASGNTIYF.

This sequence joins TRBV11-2 and TRBJ2-4; TCRdb names TRBD1, which stays unverified in the absence of DNA. CDR3 length equals 15 residues. Germline values: CDR1 SGHAT, CDR2 FQNNGV. CDR3 region: CASSISTGIQNIQYF.

The gene calls are TRBV4-3 and TRBJ2-2; checking the TCRdb D call of TRBD2 is not possible without DNA. Germline CDR1 LGHNA, CDR2 YSLEER. This CDR3 region has 17 residues. The CDR3 loop is CASSRASEGPHTGELFF.

This clonotype registers medium-sized by frequency. The V gene is TRBV5-1, the J gene TRBJ2-5; checking the TCRdb D call of TRBD1 is not possible without DNA. Germline V lookup: CDR1 SGHRS, CDR2 YFSETQ. The CDR3 sequence is 14 residues long. The CDR3 is CASSAGTGEETQYF.

The rearrangement joins TRBV19 to TRBJ1-5; the D call of TRBD1 rests on TCRdb alone, since no DNA is present to check it. This CDR3 has 15 amino acids. Germline values: CDR1 LNHDA, CDR2 SQIVND (reference sequence). CDR3: CASSWDRGRFQPQHF.

This clonotype is deemed medium-sized by its frequency. The CDR3: CSADTGKNTEAFF. The chain joins TRBV20-1 to TRBJ1-1; the D call of TRBD1 rests on TCRdb alone, since no DNA is present to check it. CDR1 is DFQATT and CDR2 is SNEGSKA in the germline V gene (reference sequence). The CDR3 runs 13 residues.